These T cell receptor beta chains were read from a single sample in a study of neoadjuvant anti-PD-1 for oral cavity cancer. TCRdb keeps only in-frame clones here, not all; method: immunoSEQ multiplex PCR. The sample carries 80,000 to 95,000 clones, approximately 80% recorded once. The sequencing used PBMCs, collected before nivolumab (anti-PD-1) treatment. The receptor source for this set is a person aged 40 to 85 with oral cavity squamous cell carcinoma. The CDR3 runs from the conserved cysteine through the conserved F or W. Fields, in order: J gene, V gene, clone size, D gene, CDR3 protein, CDR3 DNA. D genes are given only for firm matches. Some rows have no size entry. The others give once, few or many, or a class for an expanded clone.

j_gene: TRBJ2-3
v_gene: TRBV5-1
abundance: NA
d_gene: TRBD2
CDR3aa: CASSPSGSRTDTQYF
CDR3nt: TGCGCCAGCAGCCCCAGCGGGAGCCGGACAGATACGCAGTATTTT

j_gene: TRBJ2-7
v_gene: TRBV11-2
abundance: NA
d_gene: TRBD2
CDR3aa: CASSPQGLAGGPFEQYF
CDR3nt: TGTGCCAGCAGCCCGCAGGGACTAGCGGGAGGGCCTTTCGAGCAGTACTTC

j_gene: TRBJ2-2
v_gene: TRBV6-5
abundance: NA
d_gene: TRBD2
CDR3aa: CASSPGLADTGELFF
CDR3nt: TGTGCCAGCAGTCCTGGACTAGCAGACACCGGGGAGCTGTTTTTT

j_gene: TRBJ1-4
v_gene: TRBV28
abundance: once
d_gene: NA
CDR3aa: CASRPAGPSEKLFF
CDR3nt: TGTGCCAGCCGACCCGCGGGTCCTAGCGAAAAACTGTTTTTT

j_gene: TRBJ2-7
v_gene: TRBV5-4
abundance: NA
d_gene: NA
CDR3aa: CASSLDIGGTPYEQYF
CDR3nt: TGTGCCAGCAGCTTGGATATTGGGGGAACACCCTACGAGCAGTACTTC

j_gene: TRBJ2-1
v_gene: TRBV10-2
abundance: few
d_gene: TRBD2
CDR3aa: CASRATHGGSSYNEQFF
CDR3nt: TGCGCCAGCAGGGCCACCCATGGCGGGAGCTCCTACAATGAGCAGTTCTTC

j_gene: TRBJ2-7
v_gene: TRBV9
abundance: NA
d_gene: TRBD1
CDR3aa: CASSIWDRISYEQYF
CDR3nt: TGTGCCAGCAGCATTTGGGACAGAATTTCCTACGAGCAGTACTTC

j_gene: TRBJ2-7
v_gene: TRBV2
abundance: NA
d_gene: NA
CDR3aa: CASRTGANSYEQYF
CDR3nt: TGTGCCAGCAGGACCGGGGCCAACTCCTACGAGCAGTACTTC

j_gene: TRBJ1-1
v_gene: TRBV9
abundance: NA
d_gene: TRBD1
CDR3aa: CASSARGDSMNTEAFF
CDR3nt: TGTGCCAGCAGCGCGAGGGGGGACAGCATGAACACTGAAGCTTTCTTT

j_gene: TRBJ2-7
v_gene: TRBV10-3
abundance: once
d_gene: TRBD2
CDR3aa: CAISLAGGGYEQYF
CDR3nt: TGTGCCATCAGCCTAGCGGGAGGGGGGTACGAGCAGTACTTC

j_gene: TRBJ2-3
v_gene: TRBV5-1
abundance: NA
d_gene: NA
CDR3aa: CASSFGQQDTQYF
CDR3nt: TGCGCCAGCAGCTTCGGGCAGCAAGATACGCAGTATTTT

j_gene: TRBJ2-5
v_gene: TRBV7-7
abundance: NA
d_gene: NA
CDR3aa: CASSLGTYQETQYF
CDR3nt: TGTGCTAGCAGCTTAGGGACCTACCAAGAGACCCAGTACTTC

j_gene: TRBJ1-1
v_gene: TRBV6-5
abundance: once
d_gene: TRBD1
CDR3aa: CASSGDRNTEAFF
CDR3nt: TGTGCCAGCAGTGGGGACAGGAACACTGAAGCTTTCTTT

j_gene: TRBJ2-5
v_gene: TRBV10-3
abundance: NA
d_gene: NA
CDR3aa: CAISAPPGGRAQETQYF
CDR3nt: TGTGCCATCAGTGCTCCACCCGGAGGCAGGGCGCAAGAGACCCAGTACTTC

j_gene: TRBJ1-3
v_gene: TRBV10-3
abundance: NA
d_gene: TRBD1
CDR3aa: CAISATGGTGNTIYF
CDR3nt: TGTGCCATCAGTGCGACAGGGGGCACTGGAAACACCATATATTTT

j_gene: TRBJ1-2
v_gene: TRBV13
abundance: NA
d_gene: NA
CDR3aa: CASSLGGASGYTF
CDR3nt: TGTGCCAGCAGCTTAGGAGGGGCTAGTGGCTACACCTTC

j_gene: TRBJ1-5
v_gene: TRBV19
abundance: NA
d_gene: TRBD1
CDR3aa: CASTGTENQPQHF
CDR3nt: TGTGCCAGTACCGGGACAGAAAATCAGCCCCAGCATTTT

j_gene: TRBJ2-1
v_gene: TRBV5-1
abundance: NA
d_gene: TRBD2
CDR3aa: CASSPPGTSGNTYNEQFF
CDR3nt: TGCGCCAGCAGCCCCCCCGGGACTAGCGGGAACACCTACAATGAGCAGTTCTTC

j_gene: TRBJ1-2
v_gene: TRBV5-1
abundance: NA
d_gene: NA
CDR3aa: CASTSGYGYTF
CDR3nt: TGCGCCAGTACATCGGGCTATGGCTACACCTTC

j_gene: TRBJ2-3
v_gene: TRBV7-2
abundance: NA
d_gene: TRBD2
CDR3aa: CASSLGGRRTDTQYF
CDR3nt: TGTGCCAGCAGCTTAGGCGGGAGGAGGACAGATACGCAGTATTTT

j_gene: TRBJ1-5
v_gene: TRBV29-1
abundance: NA
d_gene: NA
CDR3aa: CSVVSQANQPQHF
CDR3nt: TGCAGCGTTGTGAGCCAGGCGAATCAGCCCCAGCATTTT

j_gene: TRBJ2-3
v_gene: TRBV27
abundance: NA
d_gene: TRBD1
CDR3aa: CASSTGQGLSHTQYF
CDR3nt: TGTGCCAGCAGCACCGGACAGGGACTTTCGCATACGCAGTATTTT

j_gene: TRBJ1-2
v_gene: TRBV5-5
abundance: NA
d_gene: NA
CDR3aa: CASSTRQDGYTF
CDR3nt: TGTGCCAGCAGCACCCGCCAGGATGGCTACACCTTC

j_gene: TRBJ1-2
v_gene: TRBV6-6
abundance: NA
d_gene: NA
CDR3aa: CASTYHVGSDYGYTF
CDR3nt: TGTGCCAGCACCTACCACGTAGGATCCGACTATGGCTACACCTTC

j_gene: TRBJ2-1
v_gene: TRBV19
abundance: NA
d_gene: NA
CDR3aa: CASSRVGTAFNEQFF
CDR3nt: TGTGCCAGTAGTAGGGTAGGGACCGCGTTTAATGAGCAGTTCTTC

j_gene: TRBJ2-1
v_gene: TRBV11-2
abundance: NA
d_gene: NA
CDR3aa: CASSFGDFGDNEQFF
CDR3nt: TGTGCCAGCAGCTTCGGGGACTTCGGGGACAATGAGCAGTTCTTC

j_gene: TRBJ1-5
v_gene: TRBV19
abundance: NA
d_gene: NA
CDR3aa: CLVRPRDSNQPQHF
CDR3nt: TGTTTAGTCCGCCCCAGGGATAGCAATCAGCCCCAGCATTTT

j_gene: TRBJ2-1
v_gene: TRBV2
abundance: NA
d_gene: TRBD2
CDR3aa: CASSDGLEFNEQFF
CDR3nt: TGTGCCAGCAGTGACGGACTAGAATTCAATGAGCAGTTCTTC

j_gene: TRBJ1-1
v_gene: TRBV19
abundance: once
d_gene: TRBD1
CDR3aa: CASSLGQFGTEAFF
CDR3nt: TGTGCCAGTAGTCTGGGACAGTTTGGCACTGAAGCTTTCTTT

j_gene: TRBJ2-1
v_gene: TRBV9
abundance: once
d_gene: NA
CDR3aa: CASSVGDGRLTYNEQFF
CDR3nt: TGTGCCAGCAGCGTAGGGGATGGGCGGCTTACTTACAATGAGCAGTTCTTC

j_gene: TRBJ1-1
v_gene: TRBV19
abundance: NA
d_gene: NA
CDR3aa: CASSAGRGEAFF
CDR3nt: TGTGCCAGTAGTGCCGGACGAGGTGAAGCTTTCTTT

j_gene: TRBJ2-2
v_gene: TRBV5-1
abundance: few
d_gene: TRBD1
CDR3aa: CASSVTGVENTGELFF
CDR3nt: TGCGCCAGCAGCGTGACAGGGGTGGAGAACACCGGGGAGCTGTTTTTT

j_gene: TRBJ1-2
v_gene: TRBV6-1
abundance: NA
d_gene: NA
CDR3aa: CASSERGRGYTF
CDR3nt: TGTGCCAGCAGTGAAAGGGGGAGGGGCTACACCTTC